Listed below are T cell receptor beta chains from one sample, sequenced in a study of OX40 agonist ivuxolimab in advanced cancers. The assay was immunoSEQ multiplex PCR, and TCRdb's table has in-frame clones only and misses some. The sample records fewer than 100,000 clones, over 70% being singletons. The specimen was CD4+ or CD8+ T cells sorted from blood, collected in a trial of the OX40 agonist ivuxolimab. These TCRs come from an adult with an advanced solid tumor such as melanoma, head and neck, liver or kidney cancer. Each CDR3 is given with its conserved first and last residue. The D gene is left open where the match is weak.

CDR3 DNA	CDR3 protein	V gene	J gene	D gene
TGTGCCAGCAAGGGAGTGGACAATCAGCCCCAGCATTTT	CASKGVDNQPQHF	TRBV2	TRBJ1-5	NA
TGTGCCTGGAGTGTCGGACCTCCCTACGAGCAGTACTTC	CAWSVGPPYEQYF	TRBV30	TRBJ2-7	NA
TGTGCCATCAAGTTCGGACGGTTGAACACTGAAGCTTTCTTT	CAIKFGRLNTEAFF	TRBV10-3	TRBJ1-1	NA
TGTGCCTGGAGTTCCCCGGAGGTATTCCACTTC	CAWSSPEVFHF	TRBV30	TRBJ2-7	NA
TGCGCCAGCAGTCTAGCGGGGACCAACAATGAGCAGTTCTTC	CASSLAGTNNEQFF	TRBV10-1	TRBJ2-1	TRBD2
TGTGCCAGCAGCTCTCTGACAGGGGGTGAAGCTTTCTTT	CASSSLTGGEAFF	TRBV7-9	TRBJ1-1	TRBD1
TGTGCCAGCAGCGGGACGGCAACTAATGAAAAACTGTTTTTT	CASSGTATNEKLFF	TRBV7-9	TRBJ1-4	NA
TGTGCCAGCAGACAGGGACACCTCGGGACTGAAGCTTTCTTT	CASRQGHLGTEAFF	TRBV28	TRBJ1-1	NA
TGTGCCAGCAGTAAGAGACGAGATACGCAGTATTTT	CASSKRRDTQYF	TRBV6-5	TRBJ2-3	NA
TGTGCCAGCAGCGGGGGACAGGTGGGATGGGTGAACACTGAAGCTTTCTTT	CASSGGQVGWVNTEAFF	TRBV5-5	TRBJ1-1	TRBD1
TGTGCCAGCAGCCCCGGACAGGGGAGGGGACTAGAGCAGTACTTC	CASSPGQGRGLEQYF	TRBV7-2	TRBJ2-7	TRBD1
TGTGCCAGCTCCCGACGGGAGGGGCCCCAGCATTTT	CASSRREGPQHF	TRBV18	TRBJ1-5	NA
TGTGCCAGCAGTGCCCGGCGGGACTTAAACCTTAACACAGATACGCAGTATTTT	CASSARRDLNLNTDTQYF	TRBV2	TRBJ2-3	NA
TGTGCCAGCAGTCCCCTGTACCAAGAGACCCAGTACTTC	CASSPLYQETQYF	TRBV27	TRBJ2-5	NA
TGCGCCAGCAGCTTGGCGGGACAGCATAACACCGGGGAGCTGTTTTTT	CASSLAGQHNTGELFF	TRBV5-1	TRBJ2-2	TRBD1
TGTGCCAGCAGCTCCCCCGGGGGCCGAAACAATGAGCAGTTCTTC	CASSSPGGRNNEQFF	TRBV7-8	TRBJ2-1	NA
TGTGCCAGCAGCCATACAGCAGGAAAAGAGACCCAGTACTTC	CASSHTAGKETQYF	TRBV11-3	TRBJ2-5	NA